The 15 T cell receptor beta chains below all came from one sample that was sequenced in a study of cytomegalovirus exposure and HLA in healthy donors. Primers for the PCR totalled 60 Vbeta and 13 Jbeta. Sequenced by immunoSEQ multiplex PCR; TCRdb stores in-frame clones only, minus some. The sample carries roughly 100,000 clones, 65% to 80% recorded once. The specimen was PBMCs. The receptors were gathered from a male donor in good health and CMV-seronegative.

This chain links TRBV5-1 with TRBJ1-1, with D unclear. CDR1 is SGHRS, CDR2 YFSETQ, per germline. V lost 3 bases to trimming and J lost 1 base, with 13 bases between them. The CDR3 sequence is 15 residues long. The DNA for the CDR3 is TGCGCCAGCAGCTACTCTGTTGCAGGGAACACTGAAGCTTTCTTT. Protein: CASSYSVAGNTEAFF.

The chain has TRBV5-4 and TRBJ2-1; weak D call: TRBD2 (7 bases). Looked up from germline, CDR1 is SGHNT and CDR2 is YYREEE (reference sequence). Trimming cost V 4 bases and J 3 bases, with 17 bases left between them. This CDR3 region has 16 residues. CDR3 sequence reads: CASSQQGGGLYNEQFF. CDR3 bases: TGTGCCAGCAGCCAGCAGGGAGGGGGGCTCTACAATGAGCAGTTCTTC.

The V and J genes are TRBV4-3 and TRBJ2-4, with 8 bases that match TRBD2. The V segment lost 4 bases and the J segment 6 bases; nucleotides outside the gene matches: 11. This CDR3 is built from 16 residues. Germline CDR1 LGHNA, CDR2 YSLEER. The CDR3 region has the DNA TGCGCCAGCAGCCCGGATGCCCGTCGGGGGGGAAACATTCAGTACTTC. As protein: CASSPDARRGGNIQYF.

V is TRBV30 and J is TRBJ1-2; 9 nucleotides match TRBD1. CDR1 and CDR2 from the germline V gene are GTSNPN and SVGIG (reference sequence). The junction had 7 bases not matched to a gene; V was cut back by 4 bases and J by 4 bases. The CDR3 sequence is 14 residues long. The CDR3 sequence: CAWTPGQGRYGYTF. The CDR3, as DNA: TGTGCCTGGACTCCCGGACAGGGGCGCTATGGCTACACCTTC.

The rearrangement joins TRBV28 to TRBJ2-5; 7 bases map to TRBD1. The J call may be incorrect, as the DNA end agrees better with TRBJ2-7. CDR3 length: 13 amino acids. Germline V gene sequence: CDR1 MDHEN, CDR2 SYDVKM. CDR3 in amino acids: CASSLGQTYEQYF. DNA for the CDR3: TGTGCCAGCAGTTTGGGACAGACCTACGAGCAGTACTTC.

The CDR3 is CASSLTAAGDTEAFF. CDR3 in DNA: TGTGCCAGCAGTTTAACGGCGGCGGGTGACACTGAAGCTTTCTTT. This chain joins TRBV28 and TRBJ1-1; D ambiguous. The germline V gene encodes CDR1 MDHEN and CDR2 SYDVKM. There are 15 residues in the CDR3. With 2 bases removed from V and 3 bases from J, the gap between germline ends came to 13 bases.

The rearrangement links TRBV12-5 to TRBJ2-1, with 14 bases matching TRBD2. V was pared by 7 bases and J by 10 bases, with 9 bases of the junction left unmatched. The germline V gene has CDR1 LGHNT and CDR2 FRNRAP. The CDR3 runs to 15 residues. CDR3 loop: CASAQTSGRAGEQFF. DNA for the CDR3: TGTGCTAGTGCCCAGACTAGCGGGAGGGCAGGGGAGCAGTTCTTC.

About this clone itself: At the DNA level, this CDR3 is encoded by other sequences in the same sample as well. The gene calls are TRBV9 and TRBJ2-1, with TRBD2 matching 7 bases. CDR1 SGDLS and CDR2 YYNGEE come from the germline V gene. V shed 0 bases and J 1 base; nucleotides not matched to a gene: 1. This CDR3 is built from 15 residues. The CDR3 spells CASSVAGGSYNEQFF. The CDR3 DNA sequence: TGTGCCAGCAGCGTAGCCGGGGGGTCCTACAATGAGCAGTTCTTC.

The chain carries TRBV7-9 and TRBJ1-1; 8 bases line up with TRBD1. Unmatched junction bases numbered 15, after V lost 5 bases and J lost 4 bases. From germline, CDR1 is SEHNR and CDR2 FQNEAQ (reference sequence). The CDR3 totals 17 residues. The CDR3 reads CASSPSRQGARGTEAFF. Written as DNA, the CDR3 is TGTGCCAGCAGCCCGTCAAGGCAGGGGGCGAGGGGCACTGAAGCTTTCTTT.

The chain joins TRBV6-4 to TRBJ2-7, with 9 nucleotides matching TRBD2. V shed 6 bases, J shed 0 bases, and the junction held 3 bases outside the gene matches. Germline CDR1 and CDR2: MRHNA and SNTAGT. The CDR3 has 14 residues. CDR3 nucleotide sequence: TGTGCCAGCAGCCAGACTAGCGGCTCCTACGAGCAGTACTTC. It yields the protein CASSQTSGSYEQYF.

The table lists this clone with a count of one. V is TRBV12-5 and J is TRBJ1-1; D is perhaps TRBD1 (5 bases). Trimming pared 5 bases from V and 2 bases from J, leaving 18 bases between. The CDR3 loop spans 16 amino acids. CDR1 is LGHNT and CDR2 is FRNRAP in the germline V gene. The CDR3 spells CASGTAPGRGNTEAFF. CDR3 nucleotide sequence: TGTGCTAGTGGTACCGCCCCAGGAAGGGGTAACACTGAAGCTTTCTTT. The entire variable domain, with the rest obtained from reference TRBV12-5 and TRBJ1-1, is as follows: DARVTQTPRHKVTEMGQEVTMRCQPILGHNTVFWYRQTMMQGLELLAYFRNRAPLDDSGMPKDRFSAEMPDATLATLKIQPSEPRDSAVYFCASGTAPGRGNTEAFFGQGTRLTVV.

V and J are TRBV5-1 and TRBJ2-5; TRBD1 matches at 8 bases. TRBJ2-7 explains the end of the DNA better; the J call may be wrong. The germline V gene encodes CDR1 SGHRS and CDR2 YFSETQ. This CDR3 comprises 15 residues. This chain's CDR3 is CASSLDAGGTDEQYF. For the CDR3, the DNA is TGCGCCAGCAGCTTAGATGCAGGGGGCACCGACGAGCAGTACTTC.

The CDR3 DNA reads as TGTGCCAGCAGCTTGAGGCCCGAGGATGAGCAGTTCTTC. It is translated as CASSLRPEDEQFF. This chain uses TRBV5-4 with TRBJ2-1; D gene ambiguous. There are 13 residues in the CDR3. Germline V CDR1 and CDR2: SGHNT, YYREEE (reference sequence). The V gene lost 1 base and the J gene lost 8 bases, with 10 bases spanning the gap.

The chain employs TRBV28 and TRBJ2-5, with 11 bases matching TRBD1. The CDR3 sequence is 15 residues long. With V trimmed by 6 bases and J by 5 bases, 8 bases remained unmatched. Germline CDR1 MDHEN, CDR2 SYDVKM. The CDR3 protein is CASRPGQGDVETQYF. DNA of the CDR3: TGTGCCAGCAGGCCGGGACAGGGGGACGTGGAGACCCAGTACTTC.

Concerning this clone itself: Other DNA sequences of this sample code for an identical CDR3. The chain links TRBV6-1 to TRBJ2-5; no reliable D call. V was pared by 3 bases and J by 5 bases, with 10 bases between. The germline gives CDR1 MNHNS, CDR2 SASEGT. CDR3 length equals 13 residues. The chain's CDR3 is CASSDTMRETQYF. In DNA form, the CDR3 reads TGTGCCAGCAGTGATACTATGAGGGAGACCCAGTACTTC.